Each of the 11 T cell receptor beta chains below was sequenced from the same sample in a study of tumor-infiltrating lymphocytes in primary liver carcinoma. From 450 to 600 ng total RNA, TCR beta cDNA was generated with a primer in the constant region. Three nested multiplex PCR rounds, a slightly modified ARM-PCR method, built the TCR beta libraries. Running ten to eleven cycles apiece, the first two PCR rounds relied on TRBV1-TRBV30 forward primers together with a C-beta reverse primer. TCRdb passed the multiplex PCR reads through MiXCR, listing each CDR3 protein once. This table has some 190,000 distinct CDR3 sequences, roughly three fifths appearing once. Germline DNA was also extracted, and blood RNA derived from unsorted whole blood. Sequenced input: peripheral blood. These receptors came from a man in his forties or fifties with primary liver carcinoma and hepatitis B virus infection.

The chain uses TRBV20-1 and TRBJ2-1, with D possibly called TRBD1 or TRBD2 (6 bases each). Per the germline V gene, CDR1 is DFQATT and CDR2 is SNEGSKA (reference sequence). The V end lost 5 bases, the J end lost 3 bases, and 20 bases lay between the germline ends. This CDR3 has 16 residues. The CDR3 sequence is CSAGGMGHELYNEQFF. CDR3 bases: TGCAGTGCTGGGGGGATGGGACACGAGCTCTACAATGAGCAGTTCTTC.

This clonotype was seen only a few times. One base away lies a much larger clone, so this may be a sequencing read error. V usage is TRBV11-2 and J usage is TRBJ2-1, with D uncertain. This CDR3 has 14 amino acids. V lost 2 bases, J lost 9 bases, and 14 bases lay in between. In germline, CDR1 is SGHAT, CDR2 FQNNGV. The CDR3 loop reads CASSLTTPRSEQFF. The CDR3 region has the DNA TGTGCCAGCAGCTTAACGACTCCAAGGAGTGAGCAGTTCTTC.

The V gene is TRBV6-1, the J gene TRBJ1-3, with D unresolved. Trimming removed 5 bases from V and 0 bases from J, with 11 bases in between. In germline, CDR1 is MNHNS, CDR2 SASEGT. The CDR3 totals 15 residues. This chain's CDR3 is CASSPDSSSGNTIYF. CDR3 bases: TGTGCCAGCAGTCCGGATTCGAGCTCTGGAAACACCATATATTTT.

The chain uses TRBV4-1 and TRBJ2-1; TRBD2 matches 12 bases. The CDR3 has 18 amino acids. From germline, CDR1 is MGHRA and CDR2 YSYEKL. After removal of 1 base from V and 2 bases from J, the junction contained 6 bases not matched to a gene. CDR3 nucleotides: TGCGCCAGCAGCCAAGCCCGGCTAGCGGGGGGGACCTACAATGAGCAGTTCTTC. This translates into CASSQARLAGGTYNEQFF.

The chain recombines TRBV28 with TRBJ2-2; 9 bases are a match to TRBD2. Per germline, CDR1 MDHEN and CDR2 SYDVKM. Trimming took 7 bases from V and 6 from J; bases not matched to a gene: 15. The CDR3 has 17 residues. The CDR3 sequence is CASTPYAGGIVAGELFF. The CDR3 region has the DNA TGTGCCAGCACCCCCTATGCGGGAGGGATTGTTGCCGGGGAGCTGTTTTTT.

As to this clonotype: With a much larger clone just one base away, this may be a read error. The rearrangement links TRBV11-2 to TRBJ2-7, with D possibly matching TRBD1 (6 bases). Germline CDR1 SGHAT, CDR2 FQNNGV. The CDR3 spans 16 residues. CDR3: CTSSLVWRTATYEQYF. CDR3 DNA: TGTACCAGCAGCTTAGTTTGGAGGACAGCTACCTACGAGCAGTACTTC. The full variable domain, in which reference TRBV11-2 and TRBJ2-7 provide the parts outside the CDR3, is EAGVAQSPRYKIIEKRQSVAFWCNPISGHATLYWYQQILGQGPKLLIQFQNNGVVDDSQLPKDRFSAERLKGVDSTLKIQPAKLEDSAVYLCTSSLVWRTATYEQYFGPGTRLTVT.

J is TRBJ1-5 and V is TRBV6-1; 7 bases line up with TRBD1. The CDR3 runs to 13 residues. V trimming: 8 bases; J trimming: 9 bases; junction bases outside the gene matches: 10. CDR1 is MNHNS and CDR2 is SASEGT in the germline V gene. The CDR3 nucleotides read TGTGCCAGCTACGACAGGGAGTATTGGCCCCAGCATTTT. This codes for CASYDREYWPQHF.

This clonotype came up once. The chain carries TRBV29-1 and TRBJ2-1, with D possibly TRBD2 on 5 matching bases. The V and J ends lost 6 bases and 4 bases respectively, with 28 bases between them. The germline gives CDR1 SQVTM, CDR2 ANQGSEA. The length of the CDR3 is 18 residues. CDR3 nucleotide sequence: TGCAGCGTCCCCGGGGTAGCCTGGTCCAATAGGGAATACAATGAGCAGTTCTTC. It translates to CSVPGVAWSNREYNEQFF.

V gene TRBV12-3 or TRBV12-4 combines with J gene TRBJ2-7; 7 nucleotides line up with TRBD1. V was clipped by 4 bases and J by 5 bases; unmatched bases: 17. The CDR3 length is 17 residues. CDR3: CASSWGHLTGSSHEQYF. Written as DNA, the CDR3 is TGTGCCAGCAGTTGGGGGCACCTGACAGGGTCGTCCCACGAGCAGTACTTC.

This clonotype was observed at least ten times. This sequence joins TRBV30 and TRBJ2-7; D remains unclear. The CDR3 has 11 amino acids. CDR1 is GTSNPN, CDR2 SVGIG, per germline (reference sequence). V was clipped by 5 bases and J by 2 bases, with 7 bases between them. For the CDR3, the DNA is TGTGCCTGGCGATCCGCCTACGAGCAGTACTTC. Encoded protein: CAWRSAYEQYF. Using reference TRBV30 and TRBJ2-7 for the parts outside the CDR3, the full variable domain is SQTIHQWPATLVQPVGSPLSLECTVEGTSNPNLYWYRQAAGRGLQLLFYSVGIGQISSEVPQNLSASRPQDRQFILSSKKLLLSDSGFYLCAWRSAYEQYFGPGTRLTVT.

V usage is TRBV11-2 and J usage is TRBJ1-5; 8 bases fit TRBD1. Germline V lookup: CDR1 SGHAT, CDR2 FQNNGV. V was pared by 8 bases and J by 4 bases, with 13 bases of the junction left unmatched. The CDR3 is 16 residues long. The CDR3 bases are TGTGCCAGCGGCATGGGAACAGGGGGAGGAAATCAGCCCCAGCATTTT. It translates to CASGMGTGGGNQPQHF. Full variable domain (remainder filled in from reference TRBV11-2 and TRBJ1-5): EAGVAQSPRYKIIEKRQSVAFWCNPISGHATLYWYQQILGQGPKLLIQFQNNGVVDDSQLPKDRFSAERLKGVDSTLKIQPAKLEDSAVYLCASGMGTGGGNQPQHFGDGTRLSIL.